This T cell receptor (beta chain) was sequenced in a study of blood T cell repertoires in COVID-19. Unmatched junction bases numbered 9, after V lost 4 bases and J lost 4 bases. Germline V gene sequence: CDR1 SNHLY, CDR2 FYNNEI. This CDR3 is built from 15 residues. TCRdb's table, derived via immunoSEQ multiplex PCR, lists solely in-frame clones and lacks some. The data contain around 98,000 clones, approximately 86% of them singletons. This sequence joins TRBV2 and TRBJ1-2; 7 nucleotides match TRBD1. The sequenced sample was peripheral blood. The receptor's source is a man aged 70-80 years with active or convalescent COVID-19. The CDR3 DNA sequence: TGTGCCAGCAGTGTCGTCAGGGGGACGGGCTATGGCTACACCTTC. Translation gives CASSVVRGTGYGYTF.